This TCR beta chain appears in the sequencing data of a study of blood T cell repertoires in COVID-19. The CDR3 sequence is 15 residues long. V dropped 5 bases and J dropped 1 base, with 14 bases sitting between them. The germline V gene has CDR1 SNHLY and CDR2 FYNNEI. Some clones are missing from TCRdb's copy, which holds only in-frame ones; the method was immunoSEQ multiplex PCR. The data show over 85,000 clones, 70% to 85% seen once. V and J are TRBV2 and TRBJ1-1, with D possibly matching TRBD1 (6 bases). The sample comprised peripheral blood. The TCR was taken from a man aged 55 to 70 with acute or convalescent COVID-19. CDR3 amino acids: CASSLGQGANTEAFF. The DNA of the CDR3 is TGTGCCAGCAGTCTGGGACAAGGTGCGAACACTGAAGCTTTCTTT.